Listed below are T cell receptor beta chains from one sample, sequenced in a study of molecular identifiers for immune sequencing clone quantification. TCRdb used MiXCR to reprocess the PCR reads, holding one entry per CDR3 protein. The repertoire consists of 550,000 to 750,000 distinct CDR3 sequences, with roughly 21% occurring once and the leading ten covering roughly 0.83%. Sequencing was performed on naive CD8+ T cells from blood, with Jurkat cell RNA spiked in. These receptors came from a human donor in good health. Some libraries in this study had Jurkat cell RNA spiked in. Both conserved end residues are part of each CDR3. A D gene is named only where the DNA matches it firmly. Not every row has a clone size; where given, it reads once, few, many or a size class.

DNA	CDR3	V	J	size	length	D
TGTGCCAGCAGATTTCAGGGGTACACTGAAGCTTTCTTT	CASRFQGYTEAFF	TRBV28	TRBJ1-1	few	13	NA
TGTGCCAGCAGTTACAACACTGTGGGGCAGCCCCAGCATTTT	CASSYNTVGQPQHF	TRBV2	TRBJ1-5	many	14	NA
TGTGCCAGCAGGGGGAACGGGGAGCTGTTTTTT	CASRGNGELFF	TRBV7-8	TRBJ2-2	few	11	NA
TGTGCCAGCAGTTTAGCTTGGCTGAACCCTCAAGAGACCCAGTACTTC	CASSLAWLNPQETQYF	TRBV12-3/TRBV12-4	TRBJ2-5	many	16	NA
TGCAGTGCTAGAGATATCGGGGTGTTCCAAGAGACCCAGTACTTC	CSARDIGVFQETQYF	TRBV20-1	TRBJ2-5	NA	15	NA
TGTGCCAGTAGTATCTCGGGGGATAGTTCACCCCTCCACTTT	CASSISGDSSPLHF	TRBV19	TRBJ1-6	many	14	NA
TGTGCCAGCAGCGAAGACAGGCCCACGACTATCTATTTTGCTGAAGCTTTCTTT	CASSEDRPTTIYFAEAFF	TRBV7-2	TRBJ1-1	many	18	NA
TGTGCCAGCAGTACCGAAGTTCTGAGGGAAGCTTTCTTT	CASSTEVLREAFF	TRBV6-2/TRBV6-3	TRBJ1-1	many	13	NA
TGTGCCAGCAGAACCTTCACAGGGGACAATGAGCAGTTCTTC	CASRTFTGDNEQFF	TRBV6-5	TRBJ2-1	many	14	TRBD1
TGTGCCAGCAGCTCAGGGGGCAATTCCTACAATGAGCAGTTCTTC	CASSSGGNSYNEQFF	TRBV7-3	TRBJ2-1	many	15	TRBD1
TGTGCCAGCAGCTTAGCGCCAGGGTCGCACGAGCAGTACTTC	CASSLAPGSHEQYF	TRBV7-9	TRBJ2-7	many	14	NA
TGTGCCAGCAGCCAACTCCCCCGGGGACAGATTATCATGAACACTGAAGCTTTCTTT	CASSQLPRGQIIMNTEAFF	TRBV14	TRBJ1-1	many	19	TRBD1
TGTGCCAGCAGCCCACGACAGCACCAGAACTATGGCTACACCTTC	CASSPRQHQNYGYTF	TRBV3-1	TRBJ1-2	many	15	NA
TGCGCCAGCAGCTCCGAGACGGGGGGCGTGATGGGTACTGAAGCTTTCTTT	CASSSETGGVMGTEAFF	TRBV5-1	TRBJ1-1	NA	17	NA
TGCGCCAGCAGCTCCCGGGACAGTACCTACGAGCAGTACTTC	CASSSRDSTYEQYF	TRBV5-1	TRBJ2-7	many	14	TRBD1
TGTGCCAGCAGCTTGGGGAGCAGGGGGCCCACTGAAGCTTTCTTT	CASSLGSRGPTEAFF	TRBV5-6	TRBJ1-1	few	15	TRBD1
TGCGCCAGCAGCCCATCTAGCGGGAGCTACAATGAGCAGTTCTTC	CASSPSSGSYNEQFF	TRBV4-1	TRBJ2-1	few	15	TRBD2
TGTGCCAGTTCCCGCAGGGGGCCGAATCAGCCCCAGCATTTT	CASSRRGPNQPQHF	TRBV19	TRBJ1-5	many	14	TRBD1
TGTGCCAGCAGCTTAAAGACAGGGGGCACCCCATCAAAGTACCAAGAGACCCAGTACTTC	CASSLKTGGTPSKYQETQYF	TRBV7-9	TRBJ2-5	NA	20	TRBD1
TGCGCCAGCAGCTTGGAGGCGGGCGGATATAATGAAAAACTGTTTTTT	CASSLEAGGYNEKLFF	TRBV5-1	TRBJ1-4	many	16	NA
TGTGCCAGCGAACGGGGGTCGTCGGTCTATGGCTACACCTTC	CASERGSSVYGYTF	TRBV2	TRBJ1-2	many	14	NA
TGTGCCAGCAGCTCGGGACAGGGGTTAACCGGGGAGCTGTTTTTT	CASSSGQGLTGELFF	TRBV7-7	TRBJ2-2	NA	15	TRBD1
TGTGCCAGCAGCTTAGATCATGCCGGCGGCTTTAACTCCTACAATGAGCAGTTCTTC	CASSLDHAGGFNSYNEQFF	TRBV11-3	TRBJ2-1	few	19	NA
TGCAGTGCTAGTCCGAGGGCAAGACTAGCGGGATGGGGAACCTACGGGCAGTACTTC	CSASPRARLAGWGTYGQYF	TRBV20-1	TRBJ2-7	few	19	TRBD2
TGTGCCAGCAGTTTACTGGCGGGGGGATCCCAAGAGACCCAGTACTTC	CASSLLAGGSQETQYF	TRBV12-3/TRBV12-4	TRBJ2-5	NA	16	TRBD2
TGTGCCAGCAGCCAAGACACCGATTCCTCTGTGGAGCAGTACTTC	CASSQDTDSSVEQYF	TRBV4-2	TRBJ2-7	NA	15	NA
TGCAGTGCTAGAATATTCTATCGGGGAGGCCTCTCCTACGAGCAGTACTTC	CSARIFYRGGLSYEQYF	TRBV20-1	TRBJ2-7	many	17	NA
TGTGCCAGCAGCGTAGTAGGCGAGACAGGAGAAGAGACCCAGTACTTC	CASSVVGETGEETQYF	TRBV9	TRBJ2-5	many	16	NA
TGCAGTGCCTCCACTAGCACCTACAATGAGCAGTTCTTC	CSASTSTYNEQFF	TRBV20-1	TRBJ2-1	NA	13	NA
TGTGCCAGTAGTATTGTGGGGGCCGCGGACACCGGGGAGCTGTTTTTT	CASSIVGAADTGELFF	TRBV19	TRBJ2-2	few	16	NA
TGTGCCAGCAGTCTTCTGGGGGCGGGAGGGGTAACAGATACGCAGTATTTT	CASSLLGAGGVTDTQYF	TRBV28	TRBJ2-3	many	17	TRBD2
TGCGCCAGCAGCCAAGATCGGACAAAAGAGACCCAGTACTTC	CASSQDRTKETQYF	TRBV4-3	TRBJ2-5	many	14	NA
TGTGCCAGCAGCCCCCAACACGCCCCCGGGGAAGAGACCCAGTACTTC	CASSPQHAPGEETQYF	TRBV7-9	TRBJ2-5	NA	16	NA
TGTGCCAGCACCCCGGGGGGGGCATACAATGAGCAGTTCTTC	CASTPGGAYNEQFF	TRBV6-5	TRBJ2-1	many	14	TRBD2
TGTGCCAGCAGCGTAGTAGGGCTAGCGGAATACAATGAGCAGTTCTTC	CASSVVGLAEYNEQFF	TRBV9	TRBJ2-1	NA	16	TRBD2
TGTGCCAGCAGCGTAGGCTGGGACATCCTCTCCTACGAGCAGTACTTC	CASSVGWDILSYEQYF	TRBV9	TRBJ2-7	few	16	NA
TGTGCCAGCAGTTTGGGACTAGTTGGAGTTGAGCAGTTCTTC	CASSLGLVGVEQFF	TRBV12-3/TRBV12-4	TRBJ2-1	NA	14	TRBD2
TGTGCCTGGAGTGTAGGGATCGTGGGAGGGGAGCAGTACTTC	CAWSVGIVGGEQYF	TRBV30	TRBJ2-7	many	14	TRBD2
TGTGCCAGCAGCCAAGTGATGGGAGGAGGAGAGACCCAGTACTTC	CASSQVMGGGETQYF	TRBV4-2	TRBJ2-5	many	15	NA
TGCAGCGTTGAGGACAGCCTGGAAGGCTACACCTTC	CSVEDSLEGYTF	TRBV29-1	TRBJ1-2	many	12	NA
TGTGCCAGCAACCCTAGCGGGAGTTGGTTGGGGCAGTATTTT	CASNPSGSWLGQYF	TRBV6-6	TRBJ2-3	many	14	TRBD2
TGTGCCAGCAGTTACGCAACTCTGACAGGGGTTCGATCAGATACGCAGTATTTT	CASSYATLTGVRSDTQYF	TRBV6-2/TRBV6-3	TRBJ2-3	many	18	TRBD1
TGTGCCAGCAGTTTATTTGGTCGGAACACTGAAGCTTTCTTT	CASSLFGRNTEAFF	TRBV28	TRBJ1-1	many	14	NA
TGTGCCAGCAGTGAAGGGGGCAGGATGTACCAAGAGACCCAGTACTTC	CASSEGGRMYQETQYF	TRBV2	TRBJ2-5	once	16	NA
TGCAGTGCTACGCCCGAGCAGAAAATCAATCAGCCCCAGCATTTT	CSATPEQKINQPQHF	TRBV20-1	TRBJ1-5	many	15	NA
TGCGCCAGCAGCTTGGTAGGCAGGGCTGACACTGAAGCTTTCTTT	CASSLVGRADTEAFF	TRBV5-1	TRBJ1-1	few	15	NA
TGTGCCAGCAGTTTAAGGGGACTCACAGATACGCCGTATTTT	CASSLRGLTDTPYF	TRBV12-3/TRBV12-4	TRBJ2-3	NA	14	NA
TGCAGTGCTAGGAGCGGTGCTACCTACGAGCAGTACTTC	CSARSGATYEQYF	TRBV20-1	TRBJ2-7	many	13	NA
TGCGCCAGCAGCCAAGATTTTGCGGGGGTAGGGTATGGCTACACCTTC	CASSQDFAGVGYGYTF	TRBV4-3	TRBJ1-2	few	16	NA
TGTGCCAGCAGTACACCTGCCTTTACAGATACGCAGTATTTT	CASSTPAFTDTQYF	TRBV12-3/TRBV12-4	TRBJ2-3	many	14	NA
TGTGCCAGCAGCTTATCTAGCGGGGGGGGAGGCGAGCAGTACTTC	CASSLSSGGGGEQYF	TRBV7-9	TRBJ2-7	few	15	TRBD2
TGTGCCAGCAGCTTAGAAACGGGTAACACTGAAGCTTTCTTT	CASSLETGNTEAFF	TRBV13	TRBJ1-1	many	14	NA
TGTGCCAGTAGAGCCGTTAGCTCCTATAATTCACCCCTCCACTTT	CASRAVSSYNSPLHF	TRBV19	TRBJ1-6	many	15	NA